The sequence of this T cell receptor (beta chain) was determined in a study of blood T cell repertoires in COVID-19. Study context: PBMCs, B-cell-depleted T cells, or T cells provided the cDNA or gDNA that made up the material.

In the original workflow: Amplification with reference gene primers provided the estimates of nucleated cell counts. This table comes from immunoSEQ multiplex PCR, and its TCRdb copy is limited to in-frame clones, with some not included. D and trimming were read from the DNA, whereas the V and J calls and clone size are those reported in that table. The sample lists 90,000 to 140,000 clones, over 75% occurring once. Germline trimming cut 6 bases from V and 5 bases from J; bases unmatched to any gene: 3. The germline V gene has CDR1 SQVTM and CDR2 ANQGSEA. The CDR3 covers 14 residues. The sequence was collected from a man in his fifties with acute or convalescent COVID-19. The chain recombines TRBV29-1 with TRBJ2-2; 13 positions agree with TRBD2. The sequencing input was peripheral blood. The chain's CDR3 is CSVPGLAGTGELFF. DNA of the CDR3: TGCAGCGTACCGGGACTAGCGGGGACCGGGGAGCTGTTTTTT.